Listed below are T cell receptor beta chains from one sample, sequenced in a study of T cell responses to AZD1222 COVID-19 vaccine. Repertoires were generated with immunoSEQ multiplex PCR, while TCRdb's copy carries only in-frame clones and drops some. The sample consists of more than 150,000 clones, about nine tenths of them appearing once. Specimen: peripheral blood, collected 28 days after the second AZD1222 dose. The receptors were gathered from an adult who received the AZD1222 COVID-19 vaccine. CDR3s include the opening cysteine and the closing phenylalanine or tryptophan. The D gene is left open where the match is weak. Clone sizes are given selectively: once, few, many, or a class where the clone is expanded.

size	V	J	D	CDR3	DNA
.	TRBV10-1	TRBJ1-6	.	CASSASHGGSPLHF	TGCGCCAGCAGTGCAAGCCACGGAGGGTCACCCCTCCACTTT
.	TRBV9	TRBJ1-3	TRBD1	CASRAGTGLNTIYF	TGTGCCAGCAGAGCCGGGACAGGGTTAAACACCATATATTTT
once	TRBV29-1	TRBJ2-7	TRBD1	CSVEGAGGNEQYF	TGCAGCGTTGAAGGAGCAGGGGGCAACGAGCAGTACTTC
.	TRBV19	TRBJ1-4	TRBD1	CASSMVLDRGREKLFF	TGTGCCAGTAGTATGGTCCTGGACAGGGGGCGAGAAAAACTGTTTTTT
.	TRBV11-3	TRBJ2-1	.	CASSLGADNEQFF	TGTGCCAGCAGCCTTGGGGCAGACAATGAGCAGTTCTTC
.	TRBV5-1	TRBJ2-7	.	CASSLVPYEQYF	TGCGCCAGCAGCTTGGTCCCCTACGAGCAGTACTTC
.	TRBV7-2	TRBJ2-1	.	CASSPGPDNEQFF	TGTGCCAGCAGCCCGGGACCCGACAATGAGCAGTTCTTC
.	TRBV3-1/TRBV3-2	TRBJ2-2	TRBD2	CASSPGGAYTGELFF	TGTGCCAGCAGCCCCGGGGGGGCTTATACCGGGGAGCTGTTTTTT
.	TRBV9	TRBJ2-6	.	CASSRSGANVLTF	TGTGCCAGCAGCAGGTCTGGGGCCAACGTCCTGACTTTC
once	TRBV27	TRBJ2-7	.	CASSSRLSQGYELAFVSYEQYF	TGTGCCAGCAGTTCCAGGTTAAGTCAGGGTTACGAGCTAGCCTTTGTATCCTACGAGCAGTACTTC
.	TRBV25-1	TRBJ2-4	.	CASSEPGNVNIQYF	TGTGCCAGCAGTGAACCAGGGAATGTGAACATTCAGTACTTC
.	TRBV21-1	TRBJ1-2	.	CASSKGQGGNGYTF	TGTGCCAGCAGCAAAGGACAGGGCGGGAATGGCTACACCTTC
once	TRBV28	TRBJ1-4	TRBD1	CASSIPGGTNEKLFF	TGTGCCAGCAGTATACCAGGGGGGACTAATGAAAAACTGTTTTTT
.	TRBV6-5	TRBJ1-1	TRBD1	CASRRQGRKNTEAFF	TGTGCCAGCAGAAGACAGGGTCGGAAGAACACTGAAGCTTTCTTT
.	TRBV30	TRBJ2-7	TRBD2	CAWTLLTSGAYEQYF	TGTGCCTGGACCCTACTAACTAGCGGAGCCTACGAGCAGTACTTC
.	TRBV27	TRBJ1-1	.	CASRLQAGNTEAFF	TGTGCCAGCAGATTACAGGCGGGGAACACTGAAGCTTTCTTT
.	TRBV21-1	TRBJ1-5	.	CASSKGGQRGNQPQHF	TGTGCCAGCAGCAAAGGAGGGCAGAGGGGCAATCAGCCCCAGCATTTT
.	TRBV27	TRBJ2-1	TRBD2	CASSLSREGYNEQFF	TGTGCCAGCAGTTTATCGCGGGAGGGGTACAATGAGCAGTTCTTC
once	TRBV7-9	TRBJ2-1	.	CASRGGGTPDNEQFF	TGTGCCAGCCGGGGTGGGGGGACTCCAGACAATGAGCAGTTCTTC
.	TRBV4-1	TRBJ1-3	TRBD1	CASSPIDRGRTGNTIYF	TGCGCCAGCAGCCCCATAGACAGGGGGCGCACCGGAAACACCATATATTTT
.	TRBV4-2	TRBJ2-3	.	CASSQTRGREDTQYF	TGTGCCAGCAGCCAAACGAGGGGGCGGGAAGATACGCAGTATTTT
.	TRBV20-1	TRBJ1-5	.	CSACGHQGQPQHF	TGCAGTGCTTGTGGACACCAGGGCCAGCCCCAGCATTTT
.	TRBV29-1	TRBJ2-3	.	CSVLRDISTDTQYF	TGCAGCGTCCTCCGGGACATCAGCACAGATACGCAGTATTTT
.	TRBV19	TRBJ2-7	TRBD1	CASSTAGTGLGYEQYF	TGTGCCAGTAGTACCGCCGGGACAGGGTTGGGGTACGAGCAGTACTTC
.	TRBV6-5	TRBJ2-1	.	CASSYSLGWDNEQFF	TGTGCCAGCAGTTACTCGTTAGGTTGGGACAATGAGCAGTTCTTC
once	TRBV18	TRBJ1-2	.	CASSPDGSYGYTF	TGTGCCAGCTCACCGGACGGCTCCTATGGCTACACCTTC
.	TRBV18	TRBJ1-4	TRBD1	CASSSGGEKLFF	TGTGCCAGCTCGTCAGGGGGTGAAAAACTGTTTTTT
.	TRBV6-5	TRBJ2-1	TRBD2	CASSKGLAVYNEQFF	TGTGCCAGCAGCAAGGGACTAGCGGTTTACAATGAGCAGTTCTTC
once	TRBV9	TRBJ1-2	.	CASSVTLGGYGYTF	TGTGCCAGCAGCGTTACGCTGGGGGGCTATGGCTACACCTTC
.	TRBV18	TRBJ1-4	.	CASSPNPNEKLFF	TGTGCCAGCTCACCAAACCCTAATGAAAAACTGTTTTTT
once	TRBV11-2	TRBJ2-1	.	CASSLGVGSYNEQFF	TGTGCCAGCAGCTTAGGCGTTGGATCCTACAATGAGCAGTTCTTC
.	TRBV11-2	TRBJ2-7	.	CASSLDRVGEQYF	TGTGCCAGCAGCTTAGATCGGGTTGGCGAGCAGTACTTC
.	TRBV6-5	TRBJ2-3	.	CASNSDSTDTQYF	TGTGCCAGCAACTCGGATAGCACAGATACGCAGTATTTT
.	TRBV5-6	TRBJ2-5	.	CASSLAIQETQYF	TGTGCCAGCAGCTTGGCCATCCAAGAGACCCAGTACTTC
.	TRBV11-2	TRBJ2-3	TRBD1	CASSLRPGQTTDTQYF	TGTGCCAGCAGCTTGAGACCGGGACAGACCACAGATACGCAGTATTTT
.	TRBV19	TRBJ1-3	.	CASVRDTGHTIYF	TGTGCCAGTGTACGGGACACCGGGCACACCATATATTTT
.	TRBV5-4	TRBJ2-7	.	CASSLWQSYEQYF	TGTGCCAGCAGCTTGTGGCAGTCCTACGAGCAGTACTTC
.	TRBV19	TRBJ2-1	TRBD1	CATRQGVNYNEQFF	TGTGCCACAAGACAGGGGGTCAATTACAATGAGCAGTTCTTC
.	TRBV30	TRBJ2-5	TRBD2	CAWSNPAGELQETQYF	TGTGCCTGGAGTAACCCAGCGGGAGAACTCCAAGAGACCCAGTACTTC
.	TRBV6-5	TRBJ1-1	TRBD1	CASSYSPGGVTEAFF	TGTGCCAGCAGTTACTCGCCAGGGGGCGTCACTGAAGCTTTCTTT
.	TRBV28	TRBJ1-5	.	CASRVGGKPQHF	TGTGCCAGCCGCGTCGGAGGGAAGCCCCAGCATTTT
.	TRBV3-1/TRBV3-2	TRBJ2-6	TRBD1	CASSRQTGASSGANVLTF	TGTGCCAGCAGCCGCCAGACAGGGGCCAGCTCTGGGGCCAACGTCCTGACTTTC
.	TRBV18	TRBJ2-2	TRBD1	CASLTTGGSGELFF	TGTGCCAGCTTGACGACAGGGGGATCCGGGGAGCTGTTTTTT
once	TRBV3-1/TRBV3-2	TRBJ1-5	TRBD1	CASSQGQGGNQPQHF	TGTGCCAGCAGCCAAGGACAGGGCGGCAATCAGCCCCAGCATTTT
.	TRBV5-4	TRBJ2-2	TRBD1	CASSFKPGQGPGELFF	TGTGCCAGCAGCTTCAAACCGGGACAGGGGCCCGGGGAGCTGTTTTTT
.	TRBV4-3	TRBJ1-2	.	CASSHAGRGYTF	TGCGCCAGCAGCCATGCAGGGCGCGGCTACACCTTC
.	TRBV9	TRBJ2-5	.	CASSVMTSLGETQYF	TGTGCCAGCAGCGTAATGACATCGCTAGGGGAGACCCAGTACTTC